This TCR beta chain was sequenced during a study of Ad26.COV2.S vaccination and SARS-CoV-2 variants. Treatment specified: some 20 received Ad26.COV2.S at low or high dose, single or two shots; about 5 received placebo; per-sample allocation not given. Material that was analyzed had been drawn on day 63 after the first vaccine or placebo injection. CDR3 length: 14 amino acids. The germline gives CDR1 MGHDK, CDR2 SYGVNS. V dropped 4 bases and J dropped 3 bases, with 10 bases sitting between them. Here immunoSEQ multiplex PCR was the method, and the copy in TCRdb shows in-frame clones only, minus some. Here the sample spans around 450,000 clones, 70% to 90% being singletons.

The sequencing used peripheral blood, collected in a trial of Ad26.COV2.S vaccine versus placebo. The TCR originated in a person between 18 and 59 years old who received the Ad26.COV2.S COVID-19 vaccine or a placebo. The rearrangement uses TRBV25-1 and TRBJ2-1, with D perhaps TRBD2 (6 bases). CDR3 sequence (DNA): TGTGCCAGCAGTGGGGCGGGAAACTACAATGAGCAGTTCTTC. Amino acid sequence: CASSGAGNYNEQFF.